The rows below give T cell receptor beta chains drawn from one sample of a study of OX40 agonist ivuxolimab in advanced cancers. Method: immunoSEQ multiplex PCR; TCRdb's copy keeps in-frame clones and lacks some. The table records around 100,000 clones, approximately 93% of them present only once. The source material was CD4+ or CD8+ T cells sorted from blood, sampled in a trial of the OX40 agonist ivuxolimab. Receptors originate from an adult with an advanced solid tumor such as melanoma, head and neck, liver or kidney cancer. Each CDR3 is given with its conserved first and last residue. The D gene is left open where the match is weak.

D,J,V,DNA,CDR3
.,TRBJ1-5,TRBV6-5,TGTGCCAGCAGTGCCGGGCCCATTCAGCCCCAGCATTTT,CASSAGPIQPQHF
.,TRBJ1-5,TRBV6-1,TGTGCCAGCAACCGGAACAATCAGCCCCAGCATTTT,CASNRNNQPQHF
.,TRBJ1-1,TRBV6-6,TGTGCCAGCTCTAAAACCGCGGGAGGGAACGATGAAGCTTTCTTT,CASSKTAGGNDEAFF
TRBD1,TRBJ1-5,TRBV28,TGTGCCAGCAGTTTATCCGGGACAGGGACATATCAGCCCCAGCATTTT,CASSLSGTGTYQPQHF
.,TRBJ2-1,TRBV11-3,TGTGCCAGCAGCCTCACTAGTTTCAATGAGCAGTTCTTC,CASSLTSFNEQFF
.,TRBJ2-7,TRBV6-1,TGTGCCAGCAGTCGCAGGCCCGGCCAGCAGTACTTC,CASSRRPGQQYF
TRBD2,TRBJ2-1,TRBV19,TGTGCCAGTAGTATCACTAGCGCCGAGCAGTTCTTC,CASSITSAEQFF
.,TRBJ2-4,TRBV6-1,TGTGCCAGCAGTGAAGCGCCACAGCTACTAGCCAAAAACATTCAGTACTTC,CASSEAPQLLAKNIQYF
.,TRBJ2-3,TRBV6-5,TGTGCCAGCAGTTACTCGATCCCAGATACGCAGTATTTT,CASSYSIPDTQYF
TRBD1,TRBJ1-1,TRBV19,TGTGCCAGTAGACCTCCTGGGACAGGGGGCCCACTTTATGGGGAAGCTTTCTTT,CASRPPGTGGPLYGEAFF
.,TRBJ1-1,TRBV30,TGTGCCTGGAGTGTACTAAGGTGGCAGATATTAATGAACACTGAAGCTTTCTTT,CAWSVLRWQILMNTEAFF